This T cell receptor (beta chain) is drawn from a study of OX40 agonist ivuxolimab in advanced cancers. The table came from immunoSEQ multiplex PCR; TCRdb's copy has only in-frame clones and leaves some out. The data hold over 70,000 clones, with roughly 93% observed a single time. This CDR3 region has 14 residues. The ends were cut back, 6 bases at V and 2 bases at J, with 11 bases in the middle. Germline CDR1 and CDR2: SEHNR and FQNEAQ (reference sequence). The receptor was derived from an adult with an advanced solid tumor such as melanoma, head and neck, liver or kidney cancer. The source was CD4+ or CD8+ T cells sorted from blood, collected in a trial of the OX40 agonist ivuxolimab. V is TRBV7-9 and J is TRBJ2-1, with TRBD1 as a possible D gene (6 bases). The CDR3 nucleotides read TGTGCCAGCAGTCCACGGGACACCTACAATGAGCAGTTCTTC. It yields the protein CASSPRDTYNEQFF.